Sequencing of this TCR beta chain was carried out in a study of Tregs in tolerant kidney transplant recipients. The CDR3 sequence is 14 residues long. Trimming removed 3 bases from V and 1 base from J; junction bases left unmatched: 2. The germline V gene has CDR1 MGHRA and CDR2 YSYEKL. Unstimulated Tregs (CD4+CD25+CD127-) and CD4+CD25- non-Tregs were sorted from PBMCs. Sequenced by immunoSEQ multiplex PCR; TCRdb stores in-frame clones only, minus some. The table includes tens of thousands of clones, around nine tenths detected once. The source of this sequence is a human donor in good health. The V gene is TRBV4-1, the J gene TRBJ2-7, with TRBD1 identical over 8 bases. Sequences were obtained from CD8+ T cells from blood. The CDR3 sequence: CASSHNRGSYEQYF. The CDR3 DNA is TGCGCCAGCAGCCACAACAGGGGGTCCTACGAGCAGTACTTC.